These 24 T cell receptor beta chains were sequenced from one sample in a study of CD8 T cells in Susac syndrome. An input of about 0.5 to 1 ug of RNA was subjected to reverse transcription using random hexamers. One entry per CDR3 protein results from TCRdb running MiXCR on the immunoSEQ multiplex PCR reads. The table includes more than 65,000 distinct CDR3 sequences, 85% to 95% detected once. Input material: CD8+ T cells from PBMCs. The receptors originated from a human donor in good health.

The CDR3: CASSPGLAGASYNEQFF. The CDR3 region has the DNA TGCGCCAGCAGCCCTGGACTAGCGGGGGCTTCTTACAATGAGCAGTTCTTC. The chain uses TRBV5-1 and TRBJ2-1, with TRBD2 matching over 13 bases. With 4 bases clipped from V and 4 bases from J, the junction kept 8 bases outside the gene matches. This CDR3 has 17 amino acids. Germline V gives CDR1 SGHRS, CDR2 YFSETQ.

This sequence joins TRBV5-1 and TRBJ2-7; unclear D gene. The length of the CDR3 is 13 residues. Germline-derived CDR1 and CDR2 are SGHRS and YFSETQ. Trimming left V 0 bases short and J 5 bases short, with 9 bases between. The CDR3 sequence is CASSLAGLDEQYF. The CDR3 DNA sequence: TGCGCCAGCAGCTTGGCCGGGCTTGACGAGCAGTACTTC.

The gene calls are TRBV28 and TRBJ2-7, with a possible D match to TRBD2 (7 bases). CDR1 and CDR2 from the germline V gene are MDHEN and SYDVKM. Trimming removed 6 bases at V and 3 bases at J, with 18 bases between. The CDR3 spans 15 residues. In DNA form, the CDR3 reads TGTGCCAGCAGGATCTCCGGGGAGGGGGTCTACGAGCAGTACTTC. It is translated as CASRISGEGVYEQYF.

In this sample, this clonotype turned up a few times. This rearrangement joins TRBV19 to TRBJ2-2; no clear D. CDR3 length: 12 residues. V was cut by 5 bases and J by 3 bases, with 4 bases left in between. CDR1 and CDR2 from the germline V gene are LNHDA and SQIVND (reference sequence). The chain's CDR3 is CASSQYTGELFF. The CDR3 bases are TGTGCCAGTAGTCAGTACACCGGGGAGCTGTTTTTT.

The chain carries TRBV30 and TRBJ2-7; D is tentatively TRBD1 or TRBD2 (5 bases each). Trimming shortened V by 1 base and J by 2 bases, and 9 bases separated the two germline ends. This CDR3 has 13 residues. In germline, CDR1 is GTSNPN, CDR2 SVGIG (reference sequence). CDR3 bases: TGTGCCTGGAGTGGGGACGTAGCCTACGAGCAGTACTTC. Translated, it gives CAWSGDVAYEQYF.

The rearrangement joins TRBV28 to TRBJ2-5; no reliable D call. Per the germline V gene, CDR1 is MDHEN and CDR2 is SYDVKM. The CDR3 runs 12 residues. The V gene lost 3 bases and the J gene lost 4 bases, with 6 bases spanning the gap. CDR3 region: CASSFSLETQYF. The CDR3 nucleotides are TGTGCCAGCAGTTTTAGCCTAGAGACCCAGTACTTC.

The chain has TRBV29-1 and TRBJ2-5; 10 bases agree with TRBD2. The CDR3 extends over 14 amino acids. V lost 0 bases, J lost 5 bases, and 3 bases stayed unmatched. Germline lookup yields CDR1 SQVTM and CDR2 ANQGSEA. The CDR3 protein is CSVEEAGGMETQYF. The CDR3 DNA reads TGCAGCGTTGAAGAAGCGGGGGGGATGGAGACCCAGTACTTC.

The chain combines TRBV7-8 with TRBJ2-7; 7 positions match TRBD1. J was trimmed by 0 bases and V by 5 bases; bases with no gene match: 10. Germline V gene data show CDR1 as SGHVS and CDR2 as FQNEAQ. The CDR3 consists of 16 residues. CDR3 residues: CASSARQGTPSYEQYF. CDR3 bases: TGTGCCAGCAGCGCCAGACAGGGAACCCCCTCCTACGAGCAGTACTTC.

The CDR3 DNA follows: TGTGCCACCAGCAGAGATAAAAGCAAAGTAGGGTACGAGCAGTACTTC. It codes for CATSRDKSKVGYEQYF. The gene calls are TRBV15 and TRBJ2-7; D is unclear. V was cut by 0 bases and J by 4 bases, with 16 bases left in between. This CDR3 comprises 16 residues. The germline V gene has CDR1 LNHNV and CDR2 YYDKDF (reference sequence). Full variable domain (outside the CDR3, taken from reference TRBV15 and TRBJ2-7): DAMVIQNPRYQVTQFGKPVTLSCSQTLNHNVMYWYQQKSSQAPKLLFHYYDKDFNNEADTPDNFQSRRPNTSFCFLDIRSPGLGDTAMYLCATSRDKSKVGYEQYFGPGTRLTVT.

V gene TRBV28 combines with J gene TRBJ2-7; TRBD1 agrees at 9 bases. Germline CDR1 is MDHEN and CDR2 is SYDVKM. This CDR3 is 14 amino acids long. The junction had 5 bases not matched to a gene; V was cut back by 4 bases and J by 4 bases. The CDR3, as DNA: TGTGCCAGCAGTTATCGACAGGGGGTGTACGAGCAGTACTTC. It yields the protein CASSYRQGVYEQYF.

The chain uses TRBV9 and TRBJ2-3; the D call may be TRBD1 or TRBD2 (5 bases each). Germline values: CDR1 SGDLS, CDR2 YYNGEE. V was pared by 0 bases and J by 10 bases, with 12 bases between. The CDR3 runs to 13 residues. CDR3 DNA sequence: TGTGCCAGCAGCGTAGGGGACGACGGATCGCAGTATTTT. It codes for CASSVGDDGSQYF.

This sequence joins TRBV9 and TRBJ1-3; 8 bases align to TRBD1. CDR1 and CDR2 (germline): SGDLS, YYNGEE. This CDR3 is built from 18 residues. With 0 bases clipped from V and 2 bases from J, the junction kept 10 bases outside the gene matches. CDR3 region: CASSVEGRVTGAGNTIYF. The CDR3 coding sequence is TGTGCCAGCAGCGTAGAGGGTCGGGTGACAGGGGCTGGAAACACCATATATTTT.

The genes are TRBV4-3 and TRBJ2-7; no reliable D call. The CDR3 totals 15 residues. CDR1 and CDR2 (germline): LGHNA, YSLEER. V shed 0 bases and J shed 3 bases, with 12 bases lying between them. CDR3 coding DNA: TGCGCCAGCAGCCAAGATCGAGACGCTGTCTACGAGCAGTACGTC. Its translation: CASSQDRDAVYEQYV.

The chain combines TRBV7-9 with TRBJ2-5; D is ambiguous. The CDR3 covers 14 residues. The germline V gene encodes CDR1 SEHNR and CDR2 FQNEAQ (reference sequence). V gave up 7 bases and J gave up 2 bases, with 14 bases separating them. As DNA, the CDR3 is TGTGCCAGCACCCTCCTTGCAGAACAAGAGACCCAGTACTTC. Translation gives CASTLLAEQETQYF.

V gene TRBV7-3 combines with J gene TRBJ2-2; D not certain. CDR1 is SGHTA and CDR2 is FQGTGA in the germline V gene. This CDR3 contains 12 residues. V lost 0 bases and J lost 8, with 4 bases in between. As DNA, the CDR3 is TGTGCCAGCAGCTTAACTGTTGGGGAGCTGTTTTTT. Amino acid sequence: CASSLTVGELFF.

The chain couples TRBV19 to TRBJ1-6, with 7 bases matching TRBD1. J lost 6 bases, V lost 6 bases, and 11 bases had no gene match. The CDR3 covers 16 residues. Germline V lookup: CDR1 LNHDA, CDR2 SQIVND (reference sequence). Here the CDR3 DNA reads TGTGCCAGTAGCGGGCCCTACCGGGACAGTAATTCACCCCTCCACTTT. It specifies CASSGPYRDSNSPLHF. The variable domain in full, completed from reference TRBV19 and TRBJ1-6, reads DGGITQSPKYLFRKEGQNVTLSCEQNLNHDAMYWYRQDPGQGLRLIYYSQIVNDFQKGDIAEGYSVSREKKESFPLTVTSAQKNPTAFYLCASSGPYRDSNSPLHFGNGTRLTVT.

V and J are TRBV2 and TRBJ2-2; no definite D call. Trimming pared 8 bases from V and 2 bases from J, leaving 15 bases between. Germline values: CDR1 SNHLY, CDR2 FYNNEI. The CDR3 has 15 amino acids. CDR3 DNA sequence: TGTGCCAGCTTTAGGCAGGACGTTAACACCGGGGAGCTGTTTTTT. It translates to CASFRQDVNTGELFF. Combining the CDR3 with reference TRBV2 and TRBJ2-2 gives the whole variable domain EPEVTQTPSHQVTQMGQEVILRCVPISNHLYFYWYRQILGQKVEFLVSFYNNEISEKSEIFDDQFSVERPDGSNFTLKIRSTKLEDSAMYFCASFRQDVNTGELFFGEGSRLTVL.

V usage is TRBV28 and J usage is TRBJ2-2; tentative D call: TRBD2 (6 bases). The germline V gene encodes CDR1 MDHEN and CDR2 SYDVKM. The V gene lost 4 bases and the J gene lost 6 bases, with 12 bases spanning the gap. The CDR3 is 14 residues long. CDR3 DNA sequence: TGTGCCAGCAGTTCCCCTAGCGATCCCGGGGAGCTGTTTTTT. It is translated as CASSSPSDPGELFF.

This chain uses TRBV20-1 with TRBJ2-7; D assignment may be TRBD1 or TRBD2 (5 bases each). Looked up from germline, CDR1 is DFQATT and CDR2 is SNEGSKA (reference sequence). This CDR3 comprises 12 residues. Trimming took 2 bases from V and 7 from J, leaving 12 bases between them. The CDR3 region is CSARTGAREQYF. CDR3 coding DNA: TGCAGTGCTAGAACCGGGGCGCGGGAGCAGTACTTC.

The genes are TRBV28 and TRBJ2-3; D is uncertain. Trimming took off 3 bases at V and 2 bases at J, with 15 bases between the two ends. The germline V gene encodes CDR1 MDHEN and CDR2 SYDVKM. This CDR3 has 16 residues. CDR3 amino acids: CASSLSPRPYTDTQYF. The CDR3 DNA reads as TGTGCCAGCAGTTTGTCCCCCCGCCCGTACACAGATACGCAGTATTTT.

This rearrangement joins TRBV24-1 to TRBJ2-2; D is unclear. Germline CDR1 KGHDR, CDR2 SFDVKD. Trimming took off 5 bases at V and 2 bases at J, with 5 bases between the two ends. The CDR3 consists of 13 residues. The CDR3 coding sequence is TGTGCCACCAGTGCCATAAACACCGGGGAGCTGTTTTTT. Its protein product is CATSAINTGELFF.

The rearrangement uses TRBV2 and TRBJ2-7; TRBD2 might be the D (5 bases). The CDR3 is 14 amino acids. Trimming pared 5 bases from V and 3 bases from J, leaving 14 bases between. Per the germline V gene, CDR1 is SNHLY and CDR2 is FYNNEI. The CDR3 here is CASSPQVGGYEQYF. Written as DNA, the CDR3 is TGTGCCAGCAGTCCCCAGGTTGGAGGCTACGAGCAGTACTTC.

This clonotype was picked up one time. The V call is TRBV4-1, the J call TRBJ1-5, with D hard to call. The CDR3 is 15 residues long. Germline V lookup: CDR1 MGHRA, CDR2 YSYEKL. Trimming left V 0 bases short and J 2 bases short, with 8 bases between. CDR3 region: CASSQEAAGNQPQHF. The CDR3 DNA follows: TGCGCCAGCAGCCAAGAGGCGGCTGGCAATCAGCCCCAGCATTTT.

About this clonotype itself: Relative to the germline gene, one junction end is altered; a read error may explain this. The chain couples TRBV5-4 to TRBJ1-3, with D possibly TRBD1 on 6 matching bases. The CDR3 sequence is 14 residues long. Looked up from germline, CDR1 is SGHNT and CDR2 is YYREEE (reference sequence). Here the CDR3 DNA reads TGTGCCAGCAGCGAAGGGGGAGCTGGGAACACCATATATTTT. Its translation: CASSEGGAGNTIYF.